This TCR beta chain is drawn from a study of cytomegalovirus exposure and HLA in healthy donors. The V end lost 4 bases, the J end lost 5 bases, and 11 bases lay between the germline ends. Germline CDR1 LNHDA, CDR2 SQIVND (reference sequence). The CDR3 totals 14 residues. The PCR was carried out with 60 Vbeta primers and 13 Jbeta primers. The repertoire was sequenced with immunoSEQ multiplex PCR; TCRdb's copy has only in-frame clones and lacks some. This repertoire comprises about 72,000 clones; its ten largest clones make up approximately 13%. Source material: PBMCs. The chain has TRBV19 and TRBJ2-2, with no clear D. The receptor was isolated from a man between 45 and 60 years old in good health and CMV-seropositive. Here the CDR3 reads CASSTHSVTGELFF. CDR3 bases: TGTGCCAGTAGTACTCACTCCGTAACCGGGGAGCTGTTTTTT.